This TCR beta chain was observed in a study of human T cells and chemical hapten exposure. Study details: The study lasted 20 to 30 weeks, and patients were dosed weekly with diphenylcyclopropenone on the scalp throughout.

The time point: patch test 1, 2 weeks after DPC sensitization. Treatment given: therapeutic diphenylcyclopropenone sensitization with weekly scalp DPC. Alopecia patients between 18 and 70 years old and suitable for DPC were used as donors. MiXCR was run by TCRdb on the RACE reads, yielding one entry per CDR3 protein. Of approximately 82,000 distinct CDR3 sequences in the sample, 10% are singletons; the top ten hold around 2.3%. This clonotype was picked up a small number of times. This CDR3 spans 16 amino acids. From germline, CDR1 is LGHDT and CDR2 YNNKEL (reference sequence). V was trimmed by 3 bases and J by 0 bases, leaving 12 bases between them.

Specimen: whole blood, collected in connection with sensitization to the hapten diphenylcyclopropenone (DPC). This receptor was identified in a man aged 40-49 years with alopecia areata. Some clones in this sample may be carry-over from other donors' samples. V usage is TRBV3-1 and J usage is TRBJ1-3, with a possible D match to TRBD1 (6 bases). This CDR3 is CASSHRQALSGNTIYF. CDR3 in DNA: TGTGCCAGCAGCCACCGACAGGCCCTCTCTGGAAACACCATATATTTT.